This T cell receptor beta chain originates from a study of T cell repertoires in cytomegalovirus infection (dated by TCRdb to between 2018 and 2020). Describing the broader study: The HLA type of each donor mattered for the analysis, because public TCR beta signatures pointed to carriage of CMV infection along with the matching HLA type.

This clonotype was seen a handful of times. Its antigen remains undetermined. The record has no base qualities; no much larger clone is one base away. Instrument used: Illumina HiSeq 1500. TCRdb reprocessing: public reads trimmed at Q25 with fastp, clones called with MiXCR, in-frame beta chains kept. Rows are combined by CDR3 protein, so each entry shows the most common genes and DNA. For this sample there are roughly 230,000 distinct CDR3 sequences; 9% to 15% appear just once. The biggest ten clones account for 1.6% of the sample. What the authors observed across the whole study: The ex vivo response was dominated by HLA-C-restricted CMV-specific TCR beta clonotypes, which also provided the single most frequent clonotype in two of eight donors. In both this cohort and an independent cohort of several hundred donors, the cumulative frequency of public TCR beta family members distinguished carriers of CMV infection plus the relevant HLA type.

The source is a human donor in good health (CMV status not recorded). Some clones in this sample may be carry-over from other donors' samples. Material: PBMCs.

The sequenced DNA is TGCAGTGCCCCCAAGGGGGCAACTGGCTACACCTTC. This is translated as CSAPKGATGYTF. In this chain, TRBV20-1 is recombined with TRBJ1-2; 7 central nucleotides agree with TRBD1. For CDR1 and CDR2, the germline V gene (reference sequence) lists DFQATT and SNEGSKA. Clipping removes 6 bases from V and 7 bases from J, with 8 as the unmatched junction base count. The CDR3 goes from the cysteine to the phenylalanine over 12 residues. CDR3 DNA only is kept here, 36 bases in frame from base 1.